A selection of T cell receptor beta chains follows, all from one sample in a study of tumor-infiltrating lymphocytes in primary liver carcinoma. MiXCR, run by TCRdb on the multiplex PCR reads, gives a single entry per CDR3 protein. This repertoire shows roughly 330,000 distinct CDR3 sequences, almost 65% found once; its top ten account for about 6.1%. The sample comprised peripheral blood. These receptors originate from a man aged 35 to 55 with primary liver carcinoma and hepatitis B virus infection. Each CDR3 is given with its conserved first and last residue. Each record gives: J gene, D gene, clone size, V gene, CDR3 DNA, CDR3 protein. The D gene is left open where the match is weak. The size of a clone is reported for some rows only, either as once, few or many, or as a class for expanded clones.

>TRBJ2-3|TRBD2|many|TRBV7-8
TGTGCCAGCAGCTTAGAACGTAGCGGGGGCACAGATACGCAGTATTTT
CASSLERSGGTDTQYF
>TRBJ2-5|-|-|TRBV11-3
TGTGCCAGCAGCTTATCTATCGGGACCCAAGAGAGCCAGCACTTC
CASSLSIGTQESQHF
>TRBJ2-4|-|-|TRBV20-1
TGCAGTGCGCCGGGACTTGCGTTTGGGGTCAAAAACATTCAGTACTTC
CSAPGLAFGVKNIQYF
>TRBJ1-1|-|many|TRBV4-2
TGTGCCAGCAGCCAAGTCATGGACACTGAAGCTTTCTTT
CASSQVMDTEAFF
>TRBJ2-7|-|-|TRBV5-5
TGTGCCAGCAGCTTGACAGGGTACGAGCAGTGCTTC
CASSLTGYEQCF
>TRBJ2-7|-|-|TRBV7-9
TGTGTCAGCAGCCTAGAGGGCTACGAGCAGTACTTC
CVSSLEGYEQYF
>TRBJ2-5|TRBD1|many|TRBV10-2
TGCGCCAGCAGTGAAGGGGGCCGAGAGACCCAGTACTTC
CASSEGGRETQYF
>TRBJ1-1|TRBD1|many|TRBV11-2
TGTGCCAGCAGCTTAGAAGACAGGGGGCTCACTGAAGCTTTCTTT
CASSLEDRGLTEAFF
>TRBJ2-1|-|few|TRBV11-2
TGTGCCAGTAGCCGGTCTATGGGAGACTACAATGAGCAGTTCTTC
CASSRSMGDYNEQFF
>TRBJ2-5|TRBD2|few|TRBV29-1
TGCAGCGTAGGACTAGCGGGAGGTGGAGAGACCCAGTACTTC
CSVGLAGGGETQYF
>TRBJ1-1|-|-|TRBV28
TGTGCCAGCAGGATCAGTGGGTGGGGGGCGCCTACTGAAGCTTTCTTT
CASRISGWGAPTEAFF
>TRBJ1-1|-|many|TRBV6-5
TGTGCCAGCAACTCCGCCAGAGAGTTTACTGAAGCTTTCTTT
CASNSAREFTEAFF
>TRBJ2-3|-|-|TRBV4-3
TGCGCCAGCAGCCAAGATATAAGGGGGGCGGAAGATACGCAGTATTTT
CASSQDIRGAEDTQYF
>TRBJ1-6|-|-|TRBV11-2
TGTGCCAGCAGCTTGGGGGCGGGAGGAGGGAGAACCAATTCACCCCTCCACTTT
CASSLGAGGGRTNSPLHF
>TRBJ2-1|-|many|TRBV5-4
TGTGCCAGCAGCCAGAAAGGGGAATACAATGAGCAGTTCTTC
CASSQKGEYNEQFF
>TRBJ2-1|TRBD2|-|TRBV10-3
TGTGCCATCATTGCGGGAGGGCCAAATGAGCAGTTCTTC
CAIIAGGPNEQFF
>TRBJ2-5|-|few|TRBV28
TGTGCCAGCATAGGGCCTCGCTCGACCCAGTACTTC
CASIGPRSTQYF
>TRBJ1-5|-|many|TRBV6-1
TGTGCCAGCAGGGACACCAAAAATCAGCCCCAGCATTTT
CASRDTKNQPQHF
>TRBJ2-2|-|few|TRBV6-5
TGTGCCAGCAGTTTCAGCGGATACACCGGGGAGCTGTTTTTT
CASSFSGYTGELFF
>TRBJ2-7|-|-|TRBV6-5
TGTGCCAGCAGTGCGACCCGGACAGCTTCCTACGAGCTGTACTTC
CASSATRTASYELYF
>TRBJ2-7|TRBD2|once|TRBV11-2
TGTGCCAGCAACTTAGTGGTTAGCGGACTGGGAGGGGAGCAGTACTTC
CASNLVVSGLGGEQYF
>TRBJ2-7|-|-|TRBV6-5
TGTGCCAGCAGTTACTCGGGGACCAGGGTCTACGAGCAGTACTTC
CASSYSGTRVYEQYF
>TRBJ1-1|-|-|TRBV12-3/TRBV12-4
TGTGCCAGCAGGACGACAGCGGGGGGTACTGAAGCTTTCTTT
CASRTTAGGTEAFF
>TRBJ2-1|TRBD2|-|TRBV12-3/TRBV12-4
TGTGCCATCAGTGTACGAGGGGTAGCGGGAGTGGTCAACGAGCAGTTCTTC
CAISVRGVAGVVNEQFF
>TRBJ2-4|-|few|TRBV13
TGTGCCAGCAGCTTTCGGACCATAAACATTCAGTACTTC
CASSFRTINIQYF
>TRBJ2-7|TRBD2|many|TRBV10-3
TGTGCCATCACATCTAGCGGGAGGGCCAGGGTCTACGAGCAGTACTTC
CAITSSGRARVYEQYF
>TRBJ2-1|-|once|TRBV5-6
TGTGCTAGCAGACAGGTCGGCTACAATGAGCATTTCTTC
CASRQVGYNEHFF
>TRBJ2-7|-|once|TRBV11-3
TGTGCCAGCAGCCCGGGGGACGACTACGAGCAGTACTTC
CASSPGDDYEQYF
>TRBJ2-1|-|few|TRBV14
TGTGCCAGCACTTATGCTTACAATGAGCAGTTCTTC
CASTYAYNEQFF
>TRBJ1-5|TRBD1|few|TRBV28
TGTGCCAGCAGACTCGGACAGGGGCAGCCCCAGCATTTT
CASRLGQGQPQHF
>TRBJ1-1|-|-|TRBV5-4
TGTGTCAGCAGCCCGACGGGGGGCTACACTGAAGCTTTCTTT
CVSSPTGGYTEAFF
>TRBJ1-5|-|many|TRBV4-3
TGCGCCAGCAGCCGGGGTGGAACAGGAGATCAGCCCCAGCATTTT
CASSRGGTGDQPQHF
>TRBJ2-1|-|once|TRBV29-1
TGCAGCGTTGTCTTCCTGGCAGGTAGCTACGAACAGTTCTTC
CSVVFLAGSYEQFF
>TRBJ2-1|-|medium-sized|TRBV11-2
TGTGCCAGCAGCTTAGGATCCAGCTCCTACAATGAGCAGTTCTTC
CASSLGSSSYNEQFF
>TRBJ2-1|TRBD2|-|TRBV11-2
TGTGCCAACAGCTTAGTGGTTGGGCTAGCGGGAGGGAGCTCCTACAATGAGCAGTTCTTC
CANSLVVGLAGGSSYNEQFF
>TRBJ2-2|TRBD2|many|TRBV4-1
TGCGCCAGCAGCCAAGAGTCACTAGCGGGATACACCGGGGAGCTGTTTTTT
CASSQESLAGYTGELFF
>TRBJ2-4|-|-|TRBV11-1
TGTGCCAGCAGCTTAGGTTTACAGAACATTCAGTACTTC
CASSLGLQNIQYF
>TRBJ2-5|TRBD1|-|TRBV12-3/TRBV12-4
TGTGCCAGCAGTCCTAGGGACAGGGGGAGTGTTGAGACCCAGTACTTC
CASSPRDRGSVETQYF
>TRBJ2-7|-|-|TRBV6-5
TGTGCCAGCAGTTACTCTAGGGGCGACGAGCAGTACTTC
CASSYSRGDEQYF
>TRBJ2-7|-|many|TRBV5-1
TGCGCCAGCAGCTTGGCCTCATTGGCGAACATACCCTACGAGCAGTACTTC
CASSLASLANIPYEQYF
>TRBJ2-5|-|few|TRBV29-1
TGTAGCGCTGACGACAACCAAGAGACCCAGTACTTC
CSADDNQETQYF
>TRBJ2-1|-|-|TRBV11-2
TGTGCTAGCAGCTTAGCCATTGGTTCCTACAATGAGCAGTTCTTC
CASSLAIGSYNEQFF
>TRBJ2-3|-|-|TRBV21-1
TGTGCCAGCAGCAAAGCCCCACCGGCTAGCGGAACTTCACAAGCCTATAGTACGCAGTATTTT
CASSKAPPASGTSQAYSTQYF
>TRBJ2-3|-|few|TRBV5-4
TGTGCCAGTCAAGGAGGGGGTAGGACAGATACGCAGTATTTT
CASQGGGRTDTQYF
>TRBJ2-1|TRBD2|-|TRBV11-2
TGTACCAGCAGCTTAGGAGGAGCGGGAGGGGAGCAGTTCTTC
CTSSLGGAGGEQFF
>TRBJ2-1|TRBD1|few|TRBV6-6
TGTGCCACCAGAGGGGGACAGAACCAAGGTGAGCAGTTCTTC
CATRGGQNQGEQFF